The 31 T cell receptor beta chains in this list originate from one sample, sequenced in a study of T cell repertoires in cytomegalovirus infection. TCRdb passed the reads through MiXCR, listing each CDR3 protein once. The sample holds 450,000 to 600,000 distinct CDR3 sequences; approximately 11% are singletons and the top ten take roughly 10%. Specimen: PBMCs. The receptor source for this set is a human donor in good health (CMV status not recorded). Some clones in this sample may be carry-over from other donors' samples.

The rearrangement joins TRBV5-1 to TRBJ2-2, with 7 positions matching TRBD2. This CDR3 comprises 18 residues. The V gene's germline CDR1 is SGHRS and CDR2 YFSETQ. Trimming cost V 0 bases and J 5 bases; bases outside gene matches: 13. DNA of the CDR3: TGCGCCAGCAGCTTGGGACCCCAGAGCGGGGCAGGAACCGGGGAGCTGTTTTTT. This encodes CASSLGPQSGAGTGELFF.

The genes are TRBV20-1 and TRBJ1-4; TRBD1 agrees at 7 bases. Germline V gives CDR1 DFQATT, CDR2 SNEGSKA (reference sequence). This CDR3 has 14 amino acids. The V and J ends lost 2 bases and 8 bases, in that order; junction bases with no gene match: 8. CDR3 nucleotides: TGCAGTGCTAGAAAGACAGGGACGACGGAAAAACTGTTTTTT. This gives the protein CSARKTGTTEKLFF.

About this clonotype itself: A read error may be the cause here, since a much bigger clone is one base away. This chain links TRBV11-2 with TRBJ2-3; 7 nucleotides match TRBD1. The ends lost 7 bases at V and 2 bases at J; junction bases unmatched: 6. This CDR3 is built from 14 residues. CDR1 and CDR2 (germline): SGHAT, FQNNGV. CDR3 sequence: CASTKGGNTDTQYF. Here the CDR3 DNA reads TGTGCCAGCACCAAAGGGGGCAACACAGATACGCAGTATTTT.

This clonotype was found many times. The rearrangement links TRBV12-5 to TRBJ2-7; 9 bases are shared with TRBD1. CDR1 is LGHNT, CDR2 FRNRAP, per germline. There are 15 residues in the CDR3. V shed 8 bases and J 5 bases; nucleotides not matched to a gene: 13. CDR3 DNA sequence: TGTGCTAGTCATCCGGAGAACAGGGGGCCGCACGAGCAGTACTTC. Its translation: CASHPENRGPHEQYF.

This chain uses TRBV5-6 with TRBJ2-3; TRBD2 matches at 9 bases. The V gene end was trimmed by 1 base and the J gene end by 5 bases; junction bases not matched to a gene: 5. Germline loops: CDR1 SGHDT, CDR2 YYEEEE. The CDR3 spans 15 residues. CDR3 amino acids: CASSLPGLAQDTQYF. The CDR3 nucleotides read TGTGCCAGCAGCTTGCCGGGACTAGCACAAGATACGCAGTATTTT.

This clonotype appeared a few times. The chain employs TRBV11-1 and TRBJ2-1; 9 bases align to TRBD1. V was clipped by 4 bases and J by 4 bases; unmatched bases: 8. The CDR3 totals 16 residues. The germline V gene has CDR1 SGHAT and CDR2 FQDESV (reference sequence). The CDR3 loop is CASSSQGTGHYNEQFF. The CDR3 coding sequence is TGTGCCAGCAGCTCCCAGGGGACAGGGCATTACAATGAGCAGTTCTTC.

V gene TRBV6-1 combines with J gene TRBJ2-4; TRBD2 is a possible D gene (7 bases). The CDR3 has 15 amino acids. The V and J ends lost 6 bases and 0 bases respectively, with 12 bases between them. Germline V lookup: CDR1 MNHNS, CDR2 SASEGT. CDR3 sequence reads: CASSRGGQAKNIQYF. The CDR3 DNA follows: TGTGCCAGCAGCCGCGGGGGACAAGCCAAAAACATTCAGTACTTC.

This clonotype was seen many times. This rearrangement joins TRBV18 to TRBJ2-7, with D perhaps TRBD2 (5 bases). The CDR3 sequence is 14 residues long. Germline lookup yields CDR1 KGHSH and CDR2 LQKENI. Trimming removed 2 bases from V and 3 bases from J, with 11 bases in between. CDR3 region: CASSPSIGVYEQYF. The CDR3 DNA is TGTGCCAGCTCACCAAGCATCGGGGTCTACGAGCAGTACTTC.

A few counts support this clonotype. V is TRBV19 and J is TRBJ2-5, with D uncertain. Trimming cost V 0 bases and J 6 bases, with 17 bases left between them. CDR1 and CDR2 (germline): LNHDA, SQIVND (reference sequence). The CDR3 contains 16 residues. CDR3 residues: CASSIDGGPGEKTQYF. Here the CDR3 DNA reads TGTGCCAGTAGTATAGATGGCGGACCGGGTGAGAAGACCCAGTACTTC.

This clonotype occurred many times. The chain employs TRBV7-2 and TRBJ1-5; D ambiguous. Trimming pared 4 bases from V and 5 bases from J, leaving 12 bases between. The CDR3 has 14 amino acids. CDR1 is SGHTA and CDR2 is FQGNSA in the germline V gene. The CDR3 region has the DNA TGTGCCAGCAGCTCGCGCCGAAGGGATCAGCCCCAGCATTTT. Translating it yields CASSSRRRDQPQHF.

This clonotype was observed a handful of times. The V and J genes are TRBV6-6 and TRBJ2-5, with 8 nucleotides matching TRBD1. V shed 6 bases, J shed 4 bases, and the junction held 7 bases outside the gene matches. Germline V gives CDR1 MNHNY, CDR2 SVGAGI (reference sequence). The CDR3 has 14 amino acids. The CDR3 sequence: CASSWGQARETQYF. The DNA for the CDR3 is TGTGCCAGCAGCTGGGGACAGGCTAGAGAGACCCAGTACTTC.

J is TRBJ1-1 and V is TRBV7-9; a weak D match, TRBD1 (6 bases). Germline CDR1 and CDR2: SEHNR and FQNEAQ (reference sequence). V was cut by 2 bases and J by 3 bases, with 22 bases left in between. This CDR3 spans 18 amino acids. The CDR3 sequence is CASSLRGRGAPADTEAFF. Written as DNA, the CDR3 is TGTGCCAGCAGCTTAAGGGGGAGGGGGGCACCAGCGGACACTGAAGCTTTCTTT.

Many counts were recorded for this clonotype. The rearrangement joins TRBV28 to TRBJ2-7; D gene uncertain. The CDR3 covers 13 residues. The germline gives CDR1 MDHEN, CDR2 SYDVKM. V lost 6 bases, J lost 1 base, and 10 bases lay in between. CDR3: CASSLPGSYEQYF. The CDR3 nucleotides are TGTGCCAGCAGCCTACCCGGGTCCTACGAGCAGTACTTC.

About this clonotype itself: This sequence may be a read error, since a much larger clone differs from it by one base. V gene TRBV6-6 combines with J gene TRBJ2-1; TRBD2 matches 9 bases. J lost 9 bases, V lost 5 bases, and 14 bases had no gene match. Per germline, CDR1 MNHNY and CDR2 SVGAGI (reference sequence). The CDR3 contains 16 residues. As DNA, the CDR3 is TGTGCCAGCAGTACACCCCGGGGCGGGGGGGCGGTTGAGCAGTTCTTC. This codes for CASSTPRGGGAVEQFF.

The chain combines TRBV20-1 with TRBJ1-6; D is undetermined. The germline CDR1 and CDR2 sequences are DFQATT and SNEGSKA (reference sequence). Trimming took 2 bases from V and 0 from J, leaving 11 bases between them. The CDR3 covers 16 residues. CDR3 in amino acids: CSARLGGRSYNSPLHF. The CDR3, as DNA: TGCAGTGCTAGACTAGGTGGTCGCTCCTATAATTCACCCCTCCACTTT.

This clonotype was counted many times. This sequence joins TRBV14 and TRBJ2-5; D uncertain. This CDR3 spans 13 amino acids. V dropped 4 bases and J dropped 2 bases, with 8 bases sitting between them. CDR1 is SGHDN, CDR2 FVKESK, per germline. The CDR3 here is CASSRKAQETQYF. The CDR3 region has the DNA TGTGCCAGCAGCCGAAAGGCGCAAGAGACCCAGTACTTC.

This clonotype has a count of ten or more. The rearrangement uses TRBV4-2 and TRBJ2-1; the D gene is possibly TRBD2 (5 bases). The CDR3 sequence is 14 residues long. Trimming cost V 6 bases and J 8 bases, with 17 bases left between them. The germline V gene encodes CDR1 LGHNA and CDR2 YNFKEQ. CDR3 nucleotides: TGTGCCAGCAGATCGGAATCCGGGGTCGATGAGCAGTTCTTC. Its protein product is CASRSESGVDEQFF.

In this sample, this clonotype turned up a few times. The V gene is TRBV13, the J gene TRBJ2-7; TRBD2 aligns across 9 bases. The junction had 15 bases not matched to a gene; V was cut back by 7 bases and J by 5 bases. Looked up from germline, CDR1 is PRHDT and CDR2 is FYEKMQ (reference sequence). The CDR3 sequence is 16 residues long. The chain's CDR3 is CASNIRVAGGTHEQYF. CDR3 sequence (DNA): TGTGCCAGCAACATCCGGGTGGCGGGAGGGACCCACGAGCAGTACTTC.

There are many counts of this clonotype. The chain joins TRBV7-2 to TRBJ2-7, with 8 bases identical to TRBD1. CDR3 length: 15 amino acids. With V trimmed by 4 bases and J by 4 bases, 9 bases remained unmatched. Germline CDR1 reads SGHTA; CDR2 reads FQGNSA. CDR3 in DNA: TGTGCCAGCAGCTCAAGGGGACAGGCGAGGTACGAGCAGTACTTC. This gives the protein CASSSRGQARYEQYF.

This clonotype was seen more than once but under ten times. The V gene is TRBV18, the J gene TRBJ1-1; D not resolved. The V gene's germline CDR1 is KGHSH and CDR2 LQKENI. V lost 3 bases and J 0 bases, leaving 8 bases between the germline ends. The CDR3 totals 14 residues. CDR3 loop: CASSPSRVNTEAFF. CDR3 coding DNA: TGTGCCAGCTCACCGAGCCGTGTGAACACTGAAGCTTTCTTT.

This clonotype was detected many times. This chain connects TRBV7-3 to TRBJ2-1; D is perhaps TRBD2 (5 bases). The CDR3 consists of 16 residues. The V gene lost 0 bases and the J gene lost 9 bases, with 18 bases spanning the gap. Germline-derived CDR1 and CDR2 are SGHTA and FQGTGA. Here the CDR3 reads CASSLTEDLVGGEQFF. The CDR3 DNA follows: TGTGCCAGCAGCTTAACCGAGGACCTGGTAGGAGGTGAGCAGTTCTTC.

The rearrangement uses TRBV5-1 and TRBJ2-5; D is unresolved. Germline-derived CDR1 and CDR2 are SGHRS and YFSETQ. The CDR3 totals 12 residues. Trimming cost V 4 bases and J 2 bases, with 6 bases left between them. CDR3 in amino acids: CASSAQQETQYF. CDR3 in DNA: TGCGCCAGCAGCGCCCAGCAAGAGACCCAGTACTTC.

This clonotype was detected only a few times. CDR3 sequence (DNA): TGTGCCATCCGGGGGATGAACACTGAAGCTTTCTTT. It codes for CAIRGMNTEAFF. V is TRBV10-3 and J is TRBJ1-1, with D perhaps matching TRBD1 (5 bases). Trimming removed 8 bases from V and 0 bases from J, with 7 bases in between. The CDR3 sequence is 12 residues long. CDR1 and CDR2 (germline): ENHRY, SYGVKD.

This clonotype has at least ten counts. V usage is TRBV6-5 and J usage is TRBJ2-2; tentative D call: TRBD1 (6 bases). Trimming removed 5 bases at V and 4 bases at J, with 17 bases between. The CDR3 is 16 amino acids. The germline CDR1 and CDR2 sequences are MNHEY and SVGAGI. The chain's CDR3 is CASSPRGGESTGELFF. The CDR3 DNA is TGTGCCAGCAGTCCTCGAGGGGGAGAAAGCACCGGGGAGCTGTTTTTT.

This clonotype was seen more than once but under ten times. The V call is TRBV20-1, the J call TRBJ1-5; D not resolved. This CDR3 has 13 amino acids. Trimming took off 7 bases at V and 2 bases at J, with 12 bases between the two ends. Germline V gene sequence: CDR1 DFQATT, CDR2 SNEGSKA (reference sequence). The CDR3 reads CSVQPGGNQPQHF. CDR3 bases: TGCAGTGTTCAGCCGGGAGGCAATCAGCCCCAGCATTTT.

This clonotype was counted at least ten times. The chain combines TRBV7-9 with TRBJ1-2; possible D gene TRBD1, 5 bases. The germline V gene has CDR1 SEHNR and CDR2 FQNEAQ (reference sequence). This CDR3 contains 16 residues. Trimming cost V 5 bases and J 11 bases, with 27 bases left between them. The CDR3 coding sequence is TGTGCCAGCAGCCCCCTCCCACAGGCGGCAGCTATTGTTTACACCTTC. It specifies CASSPLPQAAAIVYTF.

This clonotype was recorded at least ten times. V usage is TRBV27 and J usage is TRBJ1-5; D is ambiguous. The V end lost 6 bases, the J end lost 4 bases, and 13 bases lay between the germline ends. This CDR3 contains 14 residues. Germline CDR1 and CDR2: MNHEY and SMNVEV (reference sequence). CDR3 amino acids: CASRQTLGNQPQHF. CDR3 nucleotide sequence: TGTGCCAGCAGGCAGACCTTGGGTAATCAGCCCCAGCATTTT.

The table lists this clonotype with many counts. The rearrangement links TRBV7-9 to TRBJ2-7; 10 bases fit TRBD1. After removal of 5 bases from V and 4 bases from J, the junction contained 5 bases not matched to a gene. Germline V gene sequence: CDR1 SEHNR, CDR2 FQNEAQ (reference sequence). The CDR3 extends over 14 amino acids. CDR3 DNA: TGTGCCAGCAGCCCCCGGGACAGGGGATACGAGCAGTACTTC. Amino acids: CASSPRDRGYEQYF.

This clonotype was seen ten or more times. V gene TRBV6-1 combines with J gene TRBJ2-7; D gene uncertain. The CDR3 consists of 15 residues. Germline CDR1 reads MNHNS; CDR2 reads SASEGT. Trimming pared 0 bases from V and 5 bases from J, leaving 14 bases between. The CDR3 loop reads CASSEALNPVDEQYF. The CDR3 bases are TGTGCCAGCAGTGAAGCCCTTAACCCCGTCGACGAGCAGTACTTC.

This clonotype appeared many times. The chain uses TRBV30 and TRBJ2-3; no firm D call. The CDR3 has 14 residues. The germline V and J ends were trimmed by 4 bases and 2 bases, with 13 bases remaining between them. Germline CDR1 and CDR2: GTSNPN and SVGIG (reference sequence). CDR3 sequence: CAWKVETNTDTQYF. In DNA form, the CDR3 reads TGTGCCTGGAAAGTAGAGACCAACACAGATACGCAGTATTTT.

This clonotype was recorded many times. This chain joins TRBV6-5 and TRBJ2-5; no clear D. The V gene's germline CDR1 is MNHEY and CDR2 SVGAGI. Trimming shortened V by 3 bases and J by 0 bases, and 8 bases separated the two germline ends. The CDR3 has 14 residues. The CDR3 is CASSYVMYQETQYF. In DNA, the CDR3 is TGTGCCAGCAGTTATGTGATGTACCAAGAGACCCAGTACTTC.